The clone carrying this T cell receptor (beta chain) has a single count. Antigen unknown. The source of the sample is a study of CD8+ T cells in alopecia areata. As the sequencing template, cDNA was produced by extracting RNA and reverse transcribing it. The assay was immunoSEQ multiplex PCR, and TCRdb's table has in-frame clones only and misses some. The table lists 150,000 to 200,000 clones, about 63% of them singletons. Study-level findings and limits: Scalp samples also yield sequences from resident alphabeta T cells of normal skin. Normal scalp had lower clonality than lesional scalp, with alopecia totalis/universalis lesions showing this most strongly.

Alopecia areata patients had lesional scalp punch biopsies and peripheral blood taken from them. T lymphocytes (CD4+ and CD8+) were sorted from PBMCs. The CDR3 extends over 12 amino acids. The germline V gene encodes CDR1 GTSNPN and CDR2 SVGIG (reference sequence). Trimming removed 4 bases from V and 6 bases from J, with 10 bases in between. The rearrangement links TRBV30 to TRBJ2-1; D might be TRBD2 (6 bases). Source: CD4+ T cells sorted from blood, taken at week 0. The sequence came from a human donor with alopecia areata. CDR3 in amino acids: CAWNRDFNEQFF. As DNA, the CDR3 is TGTGCCTGGAACCGGGACTTCAATGAGCAGTTCTTC.